The 28 T cell receptor beta chains below were found in one sample sequenced in a study of regulatory T cells in long-lasting Graves disease. The sample's time point: newly diagnosed GD, antithyroid drugs for less than 3 months. PBMC RNA was the source of the TCR library. Arm-PCR of CDR3 regions and iRepertoire HTBI primers were used to build TCR beta libraries. TCRdb reanalysed the multiplex PCR reads using MiXCR and keeps one entry per CDR3 protein. This table has about 430,000 distinct CDR3 sequences, about 15% appearing once. A further study also used this sample, focusing on T cells in Graves' hyperthyroidism and ophthalmopathy.

The sequenced sample was peripheral blood mononuclear cells (PBMCs), obtained at new diagnosis, from a patient treated with antithyroid drugs. These receptors all come from a woman in her thirties or forties with Graves disease.

V gene TRBV4-1 combines with J gene TRBJ2-2, with D perhaps TRBD2 (6 bases). Trimming removed 4 bases from V and 6 bases from J, with 18 bases in between. This CDR3 comprises 16 residues. From germline, CDR1 is MGHRA and CDR2 YSYEKL. The CDR3 region is CASSRRVAGSSGELFF. The DNA for the CDR3 is TGCGCCAGCAGCCGAAGGGTGGCGGGAAGTTCCGGGGAGCTGTTTTTT.

In this sample, this clonotype turned up once. A read error may explain this, as a much larger clone is one base away. Since no conserved phenylalanine or tryptophan closes the CDR3, a read error is the likely cause. The chain employs TRBV6-2 or TRBV6-3 and TRBJ1-2, with a possible D match to TRBD1 (5 bases). This CDR3 spans 15 amino acids. Trimming removed 0 bases at V and 5 bases at J, with 13 bases between. CDR1 MNHEY and CDR2 SVGEGT come from the germline V gene. The CDR3 protein is CASSYSETGSYGYTS. The CDR3 DNA reads as TGTGCCAGCAGTTACTCGGAAACAGGTTCATATGGCTACACCTCC.

The chain has TRBV6-5 and TRBJ1-1; a possible D gene is TRBD1 (5 bases). The V end lost 4 bases, the J end lost 0 bases, and 15 bases lay between the germline ends. CDR3 length: 16 amino acids. Germline CDR1 reads MNHEY; CDR2 reads SVGAGI. This CDR3 reads CASSSPYEGMNTEAFF. DNA for the CDR3: TGTGCCAGCAGTTCCCCTTACGAGGGGATGAACACTGAAGCTTTCTTT.

This clonotype was recorded at least ten times. J is TRBJ1-2 and V is TRBV12-3 or TRBV12-4; a weak D match, TRBD1 (6 bases). V lost 5 bases, J lost 5 bases, and 12 bases lay in between. This CDR3 contains 13 residues. This CDR3 is CASSTGTDYGYTF. CDR3 in DNA: TGTGCCAGCAGTACAGGGACGGATTATGGCTACACCTTC.

In its sample, this clonotype was seen many times. The rearrangement joins TRBV5-6 to TRBJ1-1, with D possibly TRBD1 on 6 matching bases. In germline, CDR1 is SGHDT, CDR2 YYEEEE. Trimming left V 4 bases short and J 11 bases short, with 15 bases between. The CDR3 has 12 amino acids. CDR3 nucleotides: TGTGCCAGCAGCCTCGTACAGGGTGAGGCTTTCTTT. Its protein is CASSLVQGEAFF.

The sample holds many counts of this clonotype. The chain has TRBV12-3 or TRBV12-4 and TRBJ2-1; D may match TRBD1 or TRBD2 (5 bases each). CDR3 length equals 14 residues. Trimming removed 0 bases from V and 5 bases from J, with 8 bases in between. The CDR3 region is CASSLAGRDNEQFF. CDR3 in DNA: TGTGCCAGCAGTTTAGCGGGGCGGGACAATGAGCAGTTCTTC.

This clonotype was observed at least ten times. The genes are TRBV28 and TRBJ1-2; 7 positions match TRBD1. Germline lookup yields CDR1 MDHEN and CDR2 SYDVKM. Germline trimming cut 6 bases from V and 4 bases from J; bases unmatched to any gene: 8. CDR3 length equals 14 residues. In DNA form, the CDR3 reads TGTGCCAGCAGCGAAAGGGGACAGCTCTATGGCTACACCTTC. It encodes CASSERGQLYGYTF.

This clonotype has more than one count but fewer than ten. V gene TRBV27 combines with J gene TRBJ1-2, with D tentatively TRBD1 (5 bases). This CDR3 has 15 amino acids. V lost 0 bases and J 4 bases, leaving 12 bases between the germline ends. Looked up from germline, CDR1 is MNHEY and CDR2 is SMNVEV (reference sequence). The CDR3 DNA follows: TGTGCCAGCAGTTTATCGGGGGGATTGGGCTATGGCTACACCTTC. This encodes CASSLSGGLGYGYTF.

This rearrangement joins TRBV15 to TRBJ2-7; 8 nucleotides agree with TRBD1. V lost 5 bases to trimming and J lost 4 bases; unmatched junction nucleotides: 13. This CDR3 comprises 16 residues. The germline CDR1 and CDR2 sequences are LNHNV and YYDKDF (reference sequence). The CDR3 nucleotides are TGTGCCACCAGCCCCTACATAACAGGGGGTATATACGAGCAGTACTTC. It codes for CATSPYITGGIYEQYF.

The chain has TRBV7-2 and TRBJ2-2, with 12 nucleotides matching TRBD2. The germline V gene has CDR1 SGHTA and CDR2 FQGNSA. Trimming at V came to 2 bases and at J to 5 bases, leaving 6 bases not matched to a gene. The CDR3 has 17 amino acids. In nucleotides, the CDR3 is TGTGCCAGCAGCTTAATGGGCGGGACTAGCGGGACCGGGGAGCTGTTTTTT. Translating it yields CASSLMGGTSGTGELFF.

This clonotype was observed at least ten times. The chain couples TRBV7-2 to TRBJ1-4; no firm D call. The V gene lost 3 bases and the J gene lost 5 bases, with 7 bases spanning the gap. CDR1 is SGHTA, CDR2 FQGNSA, per germline. This CDR3 is 13 amino acids long. CDR3 in amino acids: CASSFLGNEKLFF. The DNA for the CDR3 is TGTGCCAGCAGCTTCCTCGGAAATGAAAAACTGTTTTTT.

This clonotype has ten or more counts. The chain employs TRBV27 and TRBJ2-5; D unresolved. The V gene lost 8 bases and the J gene lost 0 bases, with 13 bases spanning the gap. This CDR3 is 14 amino acids long. Looked up from germline, CDR1 is MNHEY and CDR2 is SMNVEV (reference sequence). CDR3 protein: CASSQSPNQETQYF. The CDR3 DNA sequence: TGTGCCAGCTCCCAATCCCCAAACCAAGAGACCCAGTACTTC.

This clonotype was detected many times. The chain joins TRBV19 to TRBJ1-6; 9 nucleotides match TRBD1. The CDR3 is 15 residues long. CDR1 and CDR2 from the germline V gene are LNHDA and SQIVND (reference sequence). Trimming at V came to 7 bases and at J to 7 bases, leaving 8 bases not matched to a gene. The chain's CDR3 is CASTEQGALNSPLHF. The CDR3 nucleotides are TGTGCCAGTACTGAACAGGGGGCACTGAATTCACCCCTCCACTTT. Complete variable domain (other parts from reference TRBV19 and TRBJ1-6): DGGITQSPKYLFRKEGQNVTLSCEQNLNHDAMYWYRQDPGQGLRLIYYSQIVNDFQKGDIAEGYSVSREKKESFPLTVTSAQKNPTAFYLCASTEQGALNSPLHFGNGTRLTVT.

This clonotype was observed a few times. A read error may account for a junction end that differs from germline. The chain carries TRBV11-3 and TRBJ2-7; D gene uncertain. Per germline, CDR1 SGHNT and CDR2 YENEEA. The CDR3 runs to 16 residues. CDR3 amino acids: CASSSHSTVASYEQHF. Here the CDR3 DNA reads TGTGCCAGCAGTTCCCACTCCACGGTCGCTTCCTACGAGCAGCACTTC.

The chain employs TRBV5-1 and TRBJ1-2, with D possibly being TRBD1 (6 bases). Trimming left V 4 bases short and J 2 bases short, with 12 bases between. This CDR3 comprises 14 residues. Germline V gene data show CDR1 as SGHRS and CDR2 as YFSETQ. CDR3 protein: CASSQLQGNYGYTF. CDR3 nucleotide sequence: TGCGCCAGCAGCCAGTTACAGGGCAACTATGGCTACACCTTC. The complete variable domain, with remaining parts taken from reference TRBV5-1 and TRBJ1-2, reads KAGVTQTPRYLIKTRGQQVTLSCSPISGHRSVSWYQQTPGQGLQFLFEYFSETQRNKGNFPGRFSGRQFSNSRSEMNVSTLELGDSALYLCASSQLQGNYGYTFGSGTRLTVV.

This clonotype was seen ten or more times. The chain carries TRBV11-2 and TRBJ2-2; D is unresolved. The germline V and J ends were trimmed by 1 base and 5 bases, with 11 bases remaining between them. The CDR3 is made up of 15 amino acids. Germline lookup yields CDR1 SGHAT and CDR2 FQNNGV. For the CDR3, the DNA is TGTGCCAGCAGCTTAGGCAGGCTTTTGACCGGGGAGCTGTTTTTT. Its protein is CASSLGRLLTGELFF.

In this sample, this clonotype turned up many times. The genes are TRBV18 and TRBJ2-3; 8 bases align to TRBD1. This CDR3 contains 13 residues. Germline loops: CDR1 KGHSH, CDR2 LQKENI. With V trimmed by 5 bases and J by 12 bases, 10 bases remained unmatched. CDR3 residues: CASSYLGQGLQYF. For the CDR3, the DNA is TGTGCCAGCTCATATCTCGGACAGGGACTCCAGTATTTT. The whole variable domain, remainder taken from reference TRBV18 and TRBJ2-3, is NAGVMQNPRHLVRRRGQEARLRCSPMKGHSHVYWYRQLPEEGLKFMVYLQKENIIDESGMPKERFSAEFPKEGPSILRIQQVVRGDSAAYFCASSYLGQGLQYFGPGTRLTVL.

This clonotype came up many times. The V call is TRBV11-2, the J call TRBJ2-5; D possibly matches TRBD1 or TRBD2 (6 bases each). CDR1 is SGHAT, CDR2 FQNNGV, per germline. The germline V and J ends were trimmed by 1 base and 4 bases, with 22 bases remaining between them. The CDR3 runs 18 residues. The CDR3 protein is CASSLVSGAGLGSETQYF. The CDR3 nucleotides are TGTGCCAGCAGCTTAGTGTCAGGGGCGGGACTGGGATCAGAGACCCAGTACTTC. The variable domain in full, with the rest retrieved from reference TRBV11-2 and TRBJ2-5, is EAGVAQSPRYKIIEKRQSVAFWCNPISGHATLYWYQQILGQGPKLLIQFQNNGVVDDSQLPKDRFSAERLKGVDSTLKIQPAKLEDSAVYLCASSLVSGAGLGSETQYFGPGTRLLVL.

This clonotype was observed a few times. The V gene is TRBV19, the J gene TRBJ1-1; maybe TRBD1 (5 bases). The germline V gene encodes CDR1 LNHDA and CDR2 SQIVND (reference sequence). The V gene lost 5 bases and the J gene lost 1 base, with 11 bases spanning the gap. This CDR3 contains 14 residues. In DNA form, the CDR3 reads TGTGCCAGTAGTTCCCAGGGTTGGAACACTGAAGCTTTCTTT. It codes for CASSSQGWNTEAFF.

J is TRBJ2-7 and V is TRBV6-5; 9 bases align to TRBD1. This CDR3 has 13 amino acids. After removal of 4 bases from V and 9 bases from J, the junction contained 7 bases not matched to a gene. Looked up from germline, CDR1 is MNHEY and CDR2 is SVGAGI. The CDR3 DNA sequence: TGTGCCAGCAGTTCATTAACAGGGGGCCGGCAGTACTTC. Encoded protein: CASSSLTGGRQYF.

This clonotype showed up many times. A junction boundary mismatches the germline segment, possibly from a read error. The chain carries TRBV11-2 and TRBJ2-3; possible D gene TRBD2, 5 bases. The CDR3 is 15 residues long. From germline, CDR1 is SGHAT and CDR2 FQNNGV. This CDR3 is CASSFGYGVTDTQYF. The CDR3 DNA follows: TGTGCCAGCAGCTTTGGTTACGGGGTAACAGATACGCAATATTTT.

This clonotype was detected ten times or more. This chain connects TRBV12-3 or TRBV12-4 to TRBJ2-5; D not certain. The V end lost 5 bases, the J end lost 2 bases, and 9 bases lay between the germline ends. CDR3 length: 13 residues. CDR3 residues: CASSRQSQETQYF. CDR3 nucleotides: TGTGCCAGCAGTCGACAATCTCAAGAGACCCAGTACTTC.

This clonotype has more than one count but fewer than ten. V and J are TRBV3-1 and TRBJ2-5, with D possibly TRBD2 on 6 matching bases. Germline CDR1 LGHDT, CDR2 YNNKEL (reference sequence). The length of the CDR3 is 15 residues. Trimming took off 5 bases at V and 5 bases at J, with 18 bases between the two ends. The CDR3 region is CASSFLGGVEETQYF. CDR3 coding DNA: TGTGCCAGCAGCTTCCTTGGAGGGGTCGAGGAGACCCAGTACTTC.

This clonotype has a handful of counts. This sequence joins TRBV15 and TRBJ2-2; TRBD1 might be the D (6 bases). Trimming left V 1 base short and J 2 bases short, with 11 bases between. The germline gives CDR1 LNHNV, CDR2 YYDKDF (reference sequence). The CDR3 is made up of 16 amino acids. Here the CDR3 DNA reads TGTGCCACCAGCAGAGCCGGACAGATCAACACCGGGGAGCTGTTTTTT. This codes for CATSRAGQINTGELFF.

The sample holds many counts of this clonotype. The chain combines TRBV28 with TRBJ2-7; possibly TRBD1 or TRBD2 for D (5 bases each). This CDR3 has 14 residues. V dropped 4 bases and J dropped 3 bases, with 13 bases sitting between them. Germline assignment: CDR1 MDHEN and CDR2 SYDVKM. This chain's CDR3 is CASSSGQVLYEQYF. The DNA for the CDR3 is TGTGCCAGCAGTTCGGGGCAGGTCCTCTACGAGCAGTACTTC.

This clonotype showed up many times. V usage is TRBV19 and J usage is TRBJ1-1; possibly TRBD1 for D (5 bases). CDR1 and CDR2 (germline): LNHDA, SQIVND (reference sequence). Trimming took off 3 bases at V and 3 bases at J, with 14 bases between the two ends. This CDR3 spans 15 amino acids. The DNA of the CDR3 is TGTGCCAGTAGTATGGGACGCTCGGGAGACACTGAAGCTTTCTTT. This encodes CASSMGRSGDTEAFF.

There are many counts of this clonotype. V is TRBV11-1 and J is TRBJ2-1, with D possibly TRBD2 on 6 matching bases. The length of the CDR3 is 16 residues. Per germline, CDR1 SGHAT and CDR2 FQDESV (reference sequence). V was shortened by 4 bases and J by 3 bases, with 16 bases between the two germline ends. The CDR3 here is CASSSAGFSVYNEQFF. The CDR3 DNA reads as TGTGCCAGCAGCTCCGCGGGGTTTAGCGTCTACAATGAGCAGTTCTTC.

There are a few counts of this clonotype. The chain employs TRBV20-1 and TRBJ2-7; TRBD2 matches at 7 bases. Germline V gene data show CDR1 as DFQATT and CDR2 as SNEGSKA (reference sequence). This CDR3 is 15 amino acids long. Trimming removed 4 bases from V and 1 base from J; junction bases left unmatched: 10. The CDR3 here is CSAITQTSLSYEQYF. DNA for the CDR3: TGCAGTGCTATTACTCAGACTAGCTTATCCTACGAGCAGTACTTC.